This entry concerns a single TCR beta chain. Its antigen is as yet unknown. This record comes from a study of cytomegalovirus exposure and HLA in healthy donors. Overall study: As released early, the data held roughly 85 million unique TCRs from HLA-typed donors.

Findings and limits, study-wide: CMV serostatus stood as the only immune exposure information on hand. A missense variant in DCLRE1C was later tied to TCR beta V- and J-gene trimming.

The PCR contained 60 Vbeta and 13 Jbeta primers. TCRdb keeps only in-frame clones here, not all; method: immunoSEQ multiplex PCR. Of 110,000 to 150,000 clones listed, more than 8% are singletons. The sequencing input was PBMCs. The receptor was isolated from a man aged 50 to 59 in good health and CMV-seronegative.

The chain's CDR3 is CASRPGQRFTDTQYF. Written as DNA, the CDR3 is TGCGCCAGCAGACCGGGACAGCGGTTCACAGATACGCAGTATTTT. This chain joins TRBV5-1 and TRBJ2-3, with 7 nucleotides matching TRBD1. This CDR3 spans 15 amino acids. Germline assignment: CDR1 SGHRS and CDR2 YFSETQ. Unmatched junction bases numbered 8, after V lost 5 bases and J lost 2 bases.